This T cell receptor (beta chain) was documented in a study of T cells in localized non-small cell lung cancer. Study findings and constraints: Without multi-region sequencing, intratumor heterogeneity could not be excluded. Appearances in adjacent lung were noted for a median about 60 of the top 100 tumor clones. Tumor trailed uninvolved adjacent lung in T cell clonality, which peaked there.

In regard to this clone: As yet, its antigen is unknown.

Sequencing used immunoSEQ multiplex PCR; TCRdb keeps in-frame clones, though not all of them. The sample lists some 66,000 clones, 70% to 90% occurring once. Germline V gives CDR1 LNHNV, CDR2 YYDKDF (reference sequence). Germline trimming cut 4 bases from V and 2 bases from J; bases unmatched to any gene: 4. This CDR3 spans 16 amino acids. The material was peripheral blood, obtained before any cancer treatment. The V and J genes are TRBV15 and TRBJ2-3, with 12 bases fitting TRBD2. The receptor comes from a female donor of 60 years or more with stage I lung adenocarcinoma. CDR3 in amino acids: CATSTWTSGTTDTQYF. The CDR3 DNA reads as TGTGCCACCAGCACCTGGACTAGCGGGACCACAGATACGCAGTATTTT.